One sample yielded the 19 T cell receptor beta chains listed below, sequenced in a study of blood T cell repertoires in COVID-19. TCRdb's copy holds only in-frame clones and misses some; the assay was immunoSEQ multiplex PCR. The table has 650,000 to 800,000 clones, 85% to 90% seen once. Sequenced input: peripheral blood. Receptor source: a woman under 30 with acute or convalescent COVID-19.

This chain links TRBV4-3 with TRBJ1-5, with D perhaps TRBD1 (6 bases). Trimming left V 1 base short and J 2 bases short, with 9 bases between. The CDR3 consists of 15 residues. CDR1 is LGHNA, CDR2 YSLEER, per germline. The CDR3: CASSQGHRGNQPQHF. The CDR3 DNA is TGCGCCAGCAGCCAAGGCCACAGGGGCAATCAGCCCCAGCATTTT.

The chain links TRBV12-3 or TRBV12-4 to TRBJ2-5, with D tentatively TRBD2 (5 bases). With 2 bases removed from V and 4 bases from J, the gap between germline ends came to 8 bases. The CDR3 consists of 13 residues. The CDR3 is CASSLTGVETQYF. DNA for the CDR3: TGTGCCAGCAGTTTAACCGGGGTAGAGACCCAGTACTTC.

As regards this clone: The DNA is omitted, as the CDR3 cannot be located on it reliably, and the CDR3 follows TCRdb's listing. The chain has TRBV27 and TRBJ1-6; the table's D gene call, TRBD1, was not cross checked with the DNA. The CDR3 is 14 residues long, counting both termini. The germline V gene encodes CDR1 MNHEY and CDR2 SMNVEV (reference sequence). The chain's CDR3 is CASSFGSGNSPLHF.

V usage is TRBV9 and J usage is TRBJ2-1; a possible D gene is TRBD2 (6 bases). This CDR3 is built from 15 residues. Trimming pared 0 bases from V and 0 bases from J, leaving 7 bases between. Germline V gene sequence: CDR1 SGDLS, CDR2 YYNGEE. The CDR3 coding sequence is TGTGCCAGCAGCGTAGGCGGGGACTCCTACAATGAGCAGTTCTTC. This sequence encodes CASSVGGDSYNEQFF. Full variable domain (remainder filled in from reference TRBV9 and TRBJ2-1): DSGVTQTPKHLITATGQRVTLRCSPRSGDLSVYWYQQSLDQGLQFLIQYYNGEERAKGNILERFSAQQFPDLHSELNLSSLELGDSALYFCASSVGGDSYNEQFFGPGTRLTVL.

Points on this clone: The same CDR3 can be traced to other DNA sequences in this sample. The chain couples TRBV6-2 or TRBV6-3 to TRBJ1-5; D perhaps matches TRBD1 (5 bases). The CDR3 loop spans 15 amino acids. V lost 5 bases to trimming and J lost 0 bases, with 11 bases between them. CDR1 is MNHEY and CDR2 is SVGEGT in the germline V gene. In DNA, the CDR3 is TGTGCCAGCAGTCCCGGGACTTATAGCAATCAGCCCCAGCATTTT. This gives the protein CASSPGTYSNQPQHF.

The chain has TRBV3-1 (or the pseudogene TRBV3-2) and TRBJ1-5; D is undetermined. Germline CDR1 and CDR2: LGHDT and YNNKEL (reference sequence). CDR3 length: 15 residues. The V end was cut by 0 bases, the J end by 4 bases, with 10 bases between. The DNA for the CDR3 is TGTGCCAGCAGCCAAGATGGAGGGCCTAATCAGCCCCAGCATTTT. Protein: CASSQDGGPNQPQHF.

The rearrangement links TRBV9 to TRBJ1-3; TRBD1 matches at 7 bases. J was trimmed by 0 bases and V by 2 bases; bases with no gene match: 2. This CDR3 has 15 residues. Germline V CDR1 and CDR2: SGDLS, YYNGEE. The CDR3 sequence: CASSVGQYSGNTIYF. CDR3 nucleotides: TGTGCCAGCAGCGTGGGACAGTACTCTGGAAACACCATATATTTT.

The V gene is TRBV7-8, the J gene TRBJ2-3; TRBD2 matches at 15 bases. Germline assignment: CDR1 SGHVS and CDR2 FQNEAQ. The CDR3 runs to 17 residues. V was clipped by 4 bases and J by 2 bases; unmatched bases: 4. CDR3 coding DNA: TGTGCCAGCAGCTCCCGGACTAGCGGGGGGGCCACAGATACGCAGTATTTT. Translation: CASSSRTSGGATDTQYF.

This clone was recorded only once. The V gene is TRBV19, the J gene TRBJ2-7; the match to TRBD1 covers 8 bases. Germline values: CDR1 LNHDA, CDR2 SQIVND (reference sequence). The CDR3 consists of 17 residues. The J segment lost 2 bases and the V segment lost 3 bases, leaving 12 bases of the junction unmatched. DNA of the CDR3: TGTGCCAGTAGTATCGGTGCAGGGGGCGAGCTAGCCTACGAGCAGTACTTC. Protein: CASSIGAGGELAYEQYF. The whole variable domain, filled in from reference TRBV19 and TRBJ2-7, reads DGGITQSPKYLFRKEGQNVTLSCEQNLNHDAMYWYRQDPGQGLRLIYYSQIVNDFQKGDIAEGYSVSREKKESFPLTVTSAQKNPTAFYLCASSIGAGGELAYEQYFGPGTRLTVT.

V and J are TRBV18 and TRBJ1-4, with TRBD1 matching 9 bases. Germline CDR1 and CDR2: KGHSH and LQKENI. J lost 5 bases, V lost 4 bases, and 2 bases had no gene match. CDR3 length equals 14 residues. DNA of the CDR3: TGTGCCAGCTCACAGGACAGGGGAAATGAAAAACTGTTTTTT. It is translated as CASSQDRGNEKLFF.

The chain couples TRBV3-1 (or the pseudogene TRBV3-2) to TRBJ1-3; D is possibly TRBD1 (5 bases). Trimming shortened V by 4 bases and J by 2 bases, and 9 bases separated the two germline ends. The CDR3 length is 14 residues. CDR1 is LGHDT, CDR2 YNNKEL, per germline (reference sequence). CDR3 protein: CASSPGTTGNTIYF. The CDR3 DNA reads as TGTGCCAGCAGCCCTGGGACTACTGGAAACACCATATATTTT.

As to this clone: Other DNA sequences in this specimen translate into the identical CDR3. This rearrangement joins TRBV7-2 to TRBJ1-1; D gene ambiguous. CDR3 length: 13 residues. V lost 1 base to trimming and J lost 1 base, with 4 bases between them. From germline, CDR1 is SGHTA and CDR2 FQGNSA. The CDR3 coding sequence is TGTGCCAGCAGCTTAGGACAGAACACTGAAGCTTTCTTT. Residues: CASSLGQNTEAFF.

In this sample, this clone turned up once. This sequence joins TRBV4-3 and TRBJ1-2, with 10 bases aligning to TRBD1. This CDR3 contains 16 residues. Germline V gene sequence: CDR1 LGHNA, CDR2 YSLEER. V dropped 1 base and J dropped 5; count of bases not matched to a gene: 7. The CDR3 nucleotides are TGCGCCAGCAGCCAAGGGGACAGGGGTCTATTGTATGGCTACACCTTC. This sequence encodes CASSQGDRGLLYGYTF.

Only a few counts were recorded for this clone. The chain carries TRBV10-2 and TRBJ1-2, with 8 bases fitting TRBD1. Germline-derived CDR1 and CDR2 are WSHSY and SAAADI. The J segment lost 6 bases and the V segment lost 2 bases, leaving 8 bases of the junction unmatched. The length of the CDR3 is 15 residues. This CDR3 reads CASSELGRGRDGYTF. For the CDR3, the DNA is TGCGCCAGCAGTGAGCTTGGCAGGGGGCGGGATGGCTACACCTTC.

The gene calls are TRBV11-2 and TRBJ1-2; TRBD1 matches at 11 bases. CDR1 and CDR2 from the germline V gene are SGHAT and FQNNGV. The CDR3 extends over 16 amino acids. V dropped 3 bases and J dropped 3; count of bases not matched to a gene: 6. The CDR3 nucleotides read TGTGCCAGCAGCTTCTCCGGGACAGGGGGGGACTATGGCTACACCTTC. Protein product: CASSFSGTGGDYGYTF.

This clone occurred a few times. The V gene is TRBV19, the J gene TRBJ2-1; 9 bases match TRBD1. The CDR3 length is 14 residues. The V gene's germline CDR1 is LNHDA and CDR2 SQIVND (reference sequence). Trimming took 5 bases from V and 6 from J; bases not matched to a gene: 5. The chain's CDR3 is CASSPGTGTNEQFF. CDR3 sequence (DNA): TGTGCCAGTAGTCCCGGGACAGGGACCAATGAGCAGTTCTTC.

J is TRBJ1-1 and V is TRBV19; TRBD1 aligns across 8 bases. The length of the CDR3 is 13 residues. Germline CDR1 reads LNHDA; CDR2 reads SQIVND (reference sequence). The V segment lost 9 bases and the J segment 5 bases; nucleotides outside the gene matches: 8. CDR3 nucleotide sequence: TGTGCCAGCAAGGACAGGGCTGGAACTGAAGCTTTCTTT. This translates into CASKDRAGTEAFF.

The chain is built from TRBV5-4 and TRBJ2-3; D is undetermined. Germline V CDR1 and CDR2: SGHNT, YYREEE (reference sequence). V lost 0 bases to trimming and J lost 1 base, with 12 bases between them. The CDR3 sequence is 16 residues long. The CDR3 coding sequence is TGTGCCAGCAGCTTGGGTAGCCGAACCCGCACAGATACGCAGTATTTT. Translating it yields CASSLGSRTRTDTQYF.

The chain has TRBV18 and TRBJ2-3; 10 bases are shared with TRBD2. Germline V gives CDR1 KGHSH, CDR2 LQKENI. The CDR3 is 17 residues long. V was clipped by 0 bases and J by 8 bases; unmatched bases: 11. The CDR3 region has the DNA TGTGCCAGCTCACCACCGGGTTTAGCGGGGGGCCTGGGTACGCAGTATTTT. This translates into CASSPPGLAGGLGTQYF.